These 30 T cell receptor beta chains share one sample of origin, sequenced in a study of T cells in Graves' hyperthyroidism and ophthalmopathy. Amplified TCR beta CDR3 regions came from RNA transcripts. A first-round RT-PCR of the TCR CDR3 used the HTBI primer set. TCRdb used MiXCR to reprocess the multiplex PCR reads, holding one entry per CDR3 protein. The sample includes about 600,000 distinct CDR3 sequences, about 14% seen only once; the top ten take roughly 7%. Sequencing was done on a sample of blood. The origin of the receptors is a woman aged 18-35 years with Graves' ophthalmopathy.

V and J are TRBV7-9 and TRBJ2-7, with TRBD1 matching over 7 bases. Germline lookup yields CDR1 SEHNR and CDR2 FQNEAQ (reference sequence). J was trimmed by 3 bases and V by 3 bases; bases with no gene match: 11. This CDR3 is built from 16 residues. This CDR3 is CASSFTLTDRSYEQYF. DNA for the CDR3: TGTGCCAGCAGCTTTACCCTTACGGACAGGAGCTACGAGCAGTACTTC.

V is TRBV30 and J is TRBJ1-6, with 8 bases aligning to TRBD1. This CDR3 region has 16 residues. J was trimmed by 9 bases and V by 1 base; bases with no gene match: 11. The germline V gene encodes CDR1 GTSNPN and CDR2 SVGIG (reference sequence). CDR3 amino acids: CAWSARRTGFGSPLHF. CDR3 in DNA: TGTGCCTGGAGTGCCCGAAGGACAGGGTTTGGTTCACCCCTCCACTTT.

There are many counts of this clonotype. The CDR3 reads CASSATLRAGGPVNEQFF. The CDR3 region has the DNA TGTGCCAGCAGCGCAACCCTCCGAGCGGGAGGGCCCGTCAATGAGCAGTTCTTC. The genes are TRBV9 and TRBJ2-1, with 10 bases aligning to TRBD2. Per germline, CDR1 SGDLS and CDR2 YYNGEE. This CDR3 comprises 18 residues. Trimming removed 3 bases from V and 6 bases from J; junction bases left unmatched: 15.

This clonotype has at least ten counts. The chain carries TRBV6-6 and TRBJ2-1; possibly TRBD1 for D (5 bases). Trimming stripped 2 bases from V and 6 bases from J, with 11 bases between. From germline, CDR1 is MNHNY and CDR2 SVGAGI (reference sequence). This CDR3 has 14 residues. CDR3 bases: TGTGCCAGCAGTTACCAGGGATTATTCAATGAGCAGTTCTTC. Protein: CASSYQGLFNEQFF.

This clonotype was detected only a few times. The CDR3 DNA reads as TGTGCCAGCATCTCCCCGGACAGTAGCAATTCACCCCTCCACTTT. Protein product: CASISPDSSNSPLHF. The rearrangement links TRBV28 to TRBJ1-6; D perhaps matches TRBD1 (6 bases). Looked up from germline, CDR1 is MDHEN and CDR2 is SYDVKM. The CDR3 contains 15 residues. V gave up 7 bases and J gave up 7 bases, with 17 bases separating them.

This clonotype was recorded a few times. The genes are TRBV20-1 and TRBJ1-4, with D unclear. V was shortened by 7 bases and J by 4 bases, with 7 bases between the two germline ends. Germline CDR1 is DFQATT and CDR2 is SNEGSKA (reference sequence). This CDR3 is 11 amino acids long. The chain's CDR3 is CSGTDNEKLFF. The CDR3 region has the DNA TGCAGTGGAACGGATAATGAAAAACTGTTTTTT.

CDR3 sequence: CAWKPGLAGIQAYEQYF. CDR3 sequence (DNA): TGTGCCTGGAAACCGGGACTAGCGGGTATACAAGCCTACGAGCAGTACTTC. The chain is built from TRBV7-2 and TRBJ2-7, with 12 nucleotides matching TRBD2. The CDR3 consists of 17 residues. Looked up from germline, CDR1 is SGHTA and CDR2 is FQGNSA. V dropped 11 bases and J dropped 2; count of bases not matched to a gene: 16.

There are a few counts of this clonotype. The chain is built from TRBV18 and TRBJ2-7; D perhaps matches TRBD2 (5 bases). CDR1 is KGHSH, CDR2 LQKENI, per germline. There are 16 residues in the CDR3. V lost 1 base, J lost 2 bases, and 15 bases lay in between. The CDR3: CASSPQFQEEAYEQYF. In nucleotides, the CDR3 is TGTGCCAGCTCACCACAGTTTCAGGAGGAGGCCTACGAGCAGTACTTC. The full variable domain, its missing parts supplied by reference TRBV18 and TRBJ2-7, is NAGVMQNPRHLVRRRGQEARLRCSPMKGHSHVYWYRQLPEEGLKFMVYLQKENIIDESGMPKERFSAEFPKEGPSILRIQQVVRGDSAAYFCASSPQFQEEAYEQYFGPGTRLTVT.

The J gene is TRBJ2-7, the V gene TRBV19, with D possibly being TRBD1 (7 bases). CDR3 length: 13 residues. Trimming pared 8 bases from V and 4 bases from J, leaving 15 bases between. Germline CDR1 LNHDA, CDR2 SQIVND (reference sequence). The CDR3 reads CASGLTGVYEQYF. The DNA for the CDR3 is TGTGCCAGTGGACTAACAGGGGTGTACGAGCAGTACTTC.

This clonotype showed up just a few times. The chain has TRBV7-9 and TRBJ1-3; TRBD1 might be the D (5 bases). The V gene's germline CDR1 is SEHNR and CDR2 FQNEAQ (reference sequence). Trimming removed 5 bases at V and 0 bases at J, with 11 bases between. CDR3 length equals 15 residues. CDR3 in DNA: TGTGCCAGCAGCGCGGGACGCAACTCTGGAAACACCATATATTTT. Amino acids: CASSAGRNSGNTIYF.

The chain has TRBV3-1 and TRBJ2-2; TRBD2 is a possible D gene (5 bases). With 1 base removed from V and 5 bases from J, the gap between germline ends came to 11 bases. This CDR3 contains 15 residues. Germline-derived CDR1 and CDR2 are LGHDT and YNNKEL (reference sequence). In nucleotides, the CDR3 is TGTGCCAGCAGCCAAGTCAGCGGAGCAACCGGGGAGCTGTTTTTT. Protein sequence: CASSQVSGATGELFF.

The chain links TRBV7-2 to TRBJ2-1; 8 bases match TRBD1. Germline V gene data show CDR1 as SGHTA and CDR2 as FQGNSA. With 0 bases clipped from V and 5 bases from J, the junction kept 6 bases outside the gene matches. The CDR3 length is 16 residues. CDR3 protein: CASSLARRGLNNEQFF. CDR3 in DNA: TGTGCCAGCAGCTTAGCGCGCAGGGGGCTGAACAATGAGCAGTTCTTC. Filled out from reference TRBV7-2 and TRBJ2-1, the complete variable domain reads GAGVSQSPSNKVTEKGKDVELRCDPISGHTALYWYRQSLGQGLEFLIYFQGNSAPDKSGLPSDRFSAERTGGSVSTLTIQRTQQEDSAVYLCASSLARRGLNNEQFFGPGTRLTVL.

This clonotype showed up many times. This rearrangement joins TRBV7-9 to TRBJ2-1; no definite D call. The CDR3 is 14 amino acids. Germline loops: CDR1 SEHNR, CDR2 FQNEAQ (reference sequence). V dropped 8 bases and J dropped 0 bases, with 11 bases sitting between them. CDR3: CASESLSSYNEQFF. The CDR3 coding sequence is TGTGCCAGCGAGTCTTTGAGCTCCTACAATGAGCAGTTCTTC.

The CDR3 is CSAKGRANEKLFF. CDR3 DNA: TGCAGCGCAAAAGGGAGGGCTAATGAAAAACTGTTTTTT. The chain couples TRBV29-1 to TRBJ1-4; no reliable D call. V lost 7 bases and J 3 bases, leaving 12 bases between the germline ends. This CDR3 contains 13 residues. Germline CDR1 SQVTM, CDR2 ANQGSEA.

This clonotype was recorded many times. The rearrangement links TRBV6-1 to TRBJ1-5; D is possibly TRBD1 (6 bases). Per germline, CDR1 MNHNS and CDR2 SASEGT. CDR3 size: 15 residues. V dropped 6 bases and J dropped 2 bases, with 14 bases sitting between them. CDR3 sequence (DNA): TGTGCCAGCAGCGATAATGGGGGGCGCAATCAGCCCCAGCATTTT. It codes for CASSDNGGRNQPQHF.

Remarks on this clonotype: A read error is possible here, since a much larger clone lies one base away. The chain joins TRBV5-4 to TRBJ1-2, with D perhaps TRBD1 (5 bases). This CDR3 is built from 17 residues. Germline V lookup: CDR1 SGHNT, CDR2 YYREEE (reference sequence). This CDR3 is CASSPGGVALGGYGHTF. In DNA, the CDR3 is TGTGCCAGCAGCCCCGGTGGAGTCGCTCTCGGGGGATATGGCCACACCTTC.

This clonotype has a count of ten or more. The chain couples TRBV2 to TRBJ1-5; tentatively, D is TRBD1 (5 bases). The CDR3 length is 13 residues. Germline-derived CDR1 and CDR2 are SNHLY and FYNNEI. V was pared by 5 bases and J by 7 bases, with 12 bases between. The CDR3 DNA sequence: TGTGCCAGCAGTCGGGGAAGGGGCCAGCCCCAGCATTTT. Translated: CASSRGRGQPQHF.

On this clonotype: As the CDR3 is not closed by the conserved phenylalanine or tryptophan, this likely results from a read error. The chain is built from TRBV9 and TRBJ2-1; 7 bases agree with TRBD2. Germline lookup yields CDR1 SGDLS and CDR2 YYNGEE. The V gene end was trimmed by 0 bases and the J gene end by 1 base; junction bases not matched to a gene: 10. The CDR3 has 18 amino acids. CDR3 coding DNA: TGTGCCAGCAGCGTAGGGCAGACGCGGGAGAGGTCCTACAATGAGCAGTTCCTC. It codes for CASSVGQTRERSYNEQFL.

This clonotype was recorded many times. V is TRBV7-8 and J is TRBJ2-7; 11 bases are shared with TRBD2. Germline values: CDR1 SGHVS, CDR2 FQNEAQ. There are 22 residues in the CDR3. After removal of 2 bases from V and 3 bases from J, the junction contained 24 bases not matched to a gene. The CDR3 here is CASSLFSREPGLADLMGYEQYF. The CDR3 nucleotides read TGTGCCAGCAGCTTATTTTCCAGGGAACCGGGACTAGCGGACCTCATGGGCTACGAGCAGTACTTC.

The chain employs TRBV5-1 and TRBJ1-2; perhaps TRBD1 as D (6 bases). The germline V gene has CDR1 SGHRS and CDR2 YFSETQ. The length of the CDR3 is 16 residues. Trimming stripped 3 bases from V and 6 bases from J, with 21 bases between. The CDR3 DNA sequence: TGCGCCAGCAGCTGGGGGATTCCAGGGGTACATGATGGCTACACCTTC. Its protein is CASSWGIPGVHDGYTF.

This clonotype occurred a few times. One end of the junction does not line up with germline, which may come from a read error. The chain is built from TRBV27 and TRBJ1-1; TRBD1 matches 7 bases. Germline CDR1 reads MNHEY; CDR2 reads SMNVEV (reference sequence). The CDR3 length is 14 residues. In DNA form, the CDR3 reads TGTGCCAGCAGTGTCCAGGGAGGGGGCACTGAAGCTCTCTTT. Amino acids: CASSVQGGGTEALF.

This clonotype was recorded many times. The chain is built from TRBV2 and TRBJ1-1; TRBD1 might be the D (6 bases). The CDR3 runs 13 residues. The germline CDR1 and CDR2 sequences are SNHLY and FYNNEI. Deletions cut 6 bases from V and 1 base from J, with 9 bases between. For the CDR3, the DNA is TGTGCCAGCAGACAGACAGGGAACACTGAAGCTTTCTTT. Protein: CASRQTGNTEAFF.

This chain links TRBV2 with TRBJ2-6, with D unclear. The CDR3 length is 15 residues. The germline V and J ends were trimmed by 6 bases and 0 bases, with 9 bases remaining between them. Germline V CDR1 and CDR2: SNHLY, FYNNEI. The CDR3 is CASRWAGSGANVLTF. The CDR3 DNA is TGTGCCAGCAGGTGGGCAGGCTCTGGGGCCAACGTCCTGACTTTC.

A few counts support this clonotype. The CDR3 DNA is TGTGCCAGCAGGCCCACACAGGGGGCTCATGGCTATGGCTACACCTTC. Its protein product is CASRPTQGAHGYGYTF. The rearrangement links TRBV2 to TRBJ1-2; 9 bases are shared with TRBD1. After removal of 6 bases from V and 4 bases from J, the junction contained 12 bases not matched to a gene. The CDR3 runs to 16 residues. Germline CDR1 and CDR2: SNHLY and FYNNEI.

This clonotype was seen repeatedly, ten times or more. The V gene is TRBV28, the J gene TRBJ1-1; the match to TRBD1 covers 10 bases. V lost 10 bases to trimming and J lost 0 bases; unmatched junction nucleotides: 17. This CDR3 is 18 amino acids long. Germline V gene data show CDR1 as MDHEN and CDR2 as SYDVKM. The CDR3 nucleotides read TGTGCCATTGGACTACGTCTCGGGACAGGGGATATGAACACTGAAGCTTTCTTT. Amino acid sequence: CAIGLRLGTGDMNTEAFF.

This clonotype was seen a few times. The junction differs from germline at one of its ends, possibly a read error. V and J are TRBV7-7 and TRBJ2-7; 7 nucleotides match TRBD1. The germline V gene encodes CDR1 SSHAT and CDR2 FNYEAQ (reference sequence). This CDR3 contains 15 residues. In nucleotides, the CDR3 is TGTGCTAGCAGCATAGGACAGGACTTCTCCTACGAGCAGTACTTC. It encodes CASSIGQDFSYEQYF. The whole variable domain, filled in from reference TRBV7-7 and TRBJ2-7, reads GAGVSQSPRYKVTKRGQDVTLRCDPISSHATLYWYQQALGQGPEFLTYFNYEAQPDKSGLPSDRFSAERPEGSISTLTIQRTEQRDSAMYRCASSIGQDFSYEQYFGPGTRLTVT.

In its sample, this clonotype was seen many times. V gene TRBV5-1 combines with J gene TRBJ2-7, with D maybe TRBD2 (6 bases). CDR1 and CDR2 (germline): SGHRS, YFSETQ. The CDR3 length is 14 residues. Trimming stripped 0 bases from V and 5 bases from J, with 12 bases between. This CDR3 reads CASSLVGGTHEQYF. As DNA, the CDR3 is TGCGCCAGCAGCTTGGTAGGCGGGACCCACGAGCAGTACTTC.

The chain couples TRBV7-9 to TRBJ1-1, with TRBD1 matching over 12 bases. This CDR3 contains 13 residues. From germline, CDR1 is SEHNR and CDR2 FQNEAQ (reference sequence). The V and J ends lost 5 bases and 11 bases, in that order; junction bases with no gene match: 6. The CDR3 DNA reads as TGTGCCAGCAGCCCCTCGGGACAGGGGGCTGCTTTCTTT. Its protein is CASSPSGQGAAFF.

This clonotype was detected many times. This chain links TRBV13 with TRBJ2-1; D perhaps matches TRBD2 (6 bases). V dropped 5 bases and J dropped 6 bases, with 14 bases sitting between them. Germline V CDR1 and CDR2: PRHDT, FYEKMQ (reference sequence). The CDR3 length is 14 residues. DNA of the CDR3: TGTGCCAGCAGCCTGCCAGTAGCGGCCAATGAGCAGTTCTTC. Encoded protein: CASSLPVAANEQFF. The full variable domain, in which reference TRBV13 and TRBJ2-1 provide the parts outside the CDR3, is AAGVIQSPRHLIKEKRETATLKCYPIPRHDTVYWYQQGPGQDPQFLISFYEKMQSDKGSIPDRFSAQQFSDYHSELNMSSLELGDSALYFCASSLPVAANEQFFGPGTRLTVL.

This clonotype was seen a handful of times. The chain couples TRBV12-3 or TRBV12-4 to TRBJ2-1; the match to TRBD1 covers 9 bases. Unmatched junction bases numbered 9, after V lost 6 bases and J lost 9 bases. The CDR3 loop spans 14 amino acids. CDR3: CASSLGQGSTEQFF. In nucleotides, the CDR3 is TGTGCCAGCAGCCTAGGACAGGGGTCGACTGAGCAGTTCTTC.